The rows below give T cell receptor beta chains drawn from one sample of a study of shared clonotypes between healthy human individuals. Assay used: immunoSEQ multiplex PCR; TCRdb lists only in-frame clones, some missing. There are 1.4 million or so clones in the sample; 98% occur only once, and over 0.3% lies in the top ten. The sequencing sample was made of naive CD4+ T cells sorted from blood. The receptors come from a man younger than 45 in good health. Each CDR3 is given with its conserved first and last residue. A D gene is named only where the DNA matches it firmly. The size of a clone is reported for some rows only, either as once, few or many, or as a class for expanded clones.

d_call	v_call	clone_size	j_call	cdr3_nt	cdr3_aa
.	TRBV21-1	.	TRBJ2-7	TGTGCCAGCACCTTGACTCTAAGCCGAGTGGGAGAGCAGTACTTC	CASTLTLSRVGEQYF
.	TRBV28	.	TRBJ2-7	TGTGCCAGCAGTTTATGGGGGAACGAGCAGTACTTC	CASSLWGNEQYF
TRBD1	TRBV11-2	.	TRBJ2-5	TGTGCCAGCAGCTTAGTGGGCACAGGGGAGGAGACCCAGTACTTC	CASSLVGTGEETQYF
.	TRBV10-3	.	TRBJ2-7	TGTGCCATCAGTGAGTCAGGCAGGGGCTCCTACGAGCAGTACTTC	CAISESGRGSYEQYF
TRBD2	TRBV11-2	.	TRBJ2-2	TGTGCCAGCAGCTTCCGACTAGCGGGACTAAACACCGGGGAGCTGTTTTTT	CASSFRLAGLNTGELFF
.	TRBV19	.	TRBJ2-7	TGTGCCAGTAGCACCGGGACCGAGATTTCAGCCGAGCAGTACTTC	CASSTGTEISAEQYF
.	TRBV5-1	.	TRBJ2-6	TGCGCCAGCAGCTTGTGGGGCCAGGTCTCTGGGGCCAACGTCCTGACTTTC	CASSLWGQVSGANVLTF
.	TRBV7-9	.	TRBJ2-7	TGTGCCAGCAGCTCGGGACCGGCTTCCTACGAGCAGTACTTC	CASSSGPASYEQYF
.	TRBV15	.	TRBJ1-3	TGTGCCACCAGCAGAGATAACCACTCTGGAAACACCATATATTTT	CATSRDNHSGNTIYF
TRBD2	TRBV6-6	once	TRBJ2-1	TGTGCCAGCAGTTTTCTAGCGGGAGAGCCCTACAATGAGCAGTTCTTC	CASSFLAGEPYNEQFF
TRBD2	TRBV16	.	TRBJ2-7	TGTGCCAGCAGCCAATGGGGACTAGCGGGAGCAGGCGAGCAGTACTTC	CASSQWGLAGAGEQYF
.	TRBV10-3	.	TRBJ1-5	TGTGCCATCAGTGTAGGCACCGATCAGCCCCAGCATTTT	CAISVGTDQPQHF
.	TRBV6-1	.	TRBJ2-7	TGTGCCAGCAGTGAATCACAGATACTTAGAAACTACGAGCAGTACTTC	CASSESQILRNYEQYF
.	TRBV28	.	TRBJ2-7	TGTGCCAGCAGTGGCGACCAGGCCGGTCCGGGGCAGTACTTC	CASSGDQAGPGQYF
TRBD2	TRBV27	once	TRBJ2-7	TGTGCCAGCAGCGTTTCCACCGTAGCGGGAGTAATTTCATCCGAGCAGTACTTC	CASSVSTVAGVISSEQYF
TRBD1	TRBV6-1	.	TRBJ1-5	TGTGCCAGCAGTGAAGGGACAGGGTTGCCCCAGCATTTT	CASSEGTGLPQHF
.	TRBV15	.	TRBJ2-7	TGTGCCACCAGCAGAGAAAGAGGGCTAATCCGGGAGCAGTACTTC	CATSRERGLIREQYF
.	TRBV27	.	TRBJ2-2	TGTGCCAGCAGTTTATTAGGGGCTCATGTGGCTGGGGAGCTGTTTTTT	CASSLLGAHVAGELFF
.	TRBV4-3	.	TRBJ1-5	TGCGCCAGCAGCCAAACCCGGGGTCAGCCCCAGCATTTT	CASSQTRGQPQHF
.	TRBV7-8	.	TRBJ1-5	TGTGCCAGCAGCTTAGCGCTGGGGGGCAATCAGCCCCAGCATTTT	CASSLALGGNQPQHF
TRBD2	TRBV28	once	TRBJ2-5	TGTGCCAGCAGTACGCTAGGCGGGAGAATGGAGACCCAGTACTTC	CASSTLGGRMETQYF
TRBD1	TRBV6-5	.	TRBJ2-2	TGTGCCAGCAGTTTCGGCCGGGACAGGGTCACCGGGGAGCTGTTTTTT	CASSFGRDRVTGELFF
.	TRBV9	.	TRBJ1-1	TGTGCCAGCAGCGTAGGTGCAGGGTCCATGAACACTGAAGCTTTCTTT	CASSVGAGSMNTEAFF
.	TRBV18	.	TRBJ2-1	TGTGCCAGCTCACTTGAGAGTCACCGCAGTGAGCAGTTCTTC	CASSLESHRSEQFF
.	TRBV5-1	.	TRBJ2-7	TGCGCCAGCAGCTTGGAAGGCGTTTCCTACGAGCAGTACTTC	CASSLEGVSYEQYF
.	TRBV6-1	.	TRBJ2-7	TGTGCCAGCAGCGCTGATGGGGTCGTCTACGAGCAGTACTTC	CASSADGVVYEQYF